This paragraph reports one T cell receptor beta chain. The source of the sample is a study of radiotherapy plus CTLA-4 blockade in lung cancer. Lung cancer patients with chemo-refractory metastatic non-small-cell disease were given focal radiation plus CTLA-4 blockade with ipilimumab. Trimming cost V 10 bases and J 1 base, with 18 bases left between them. The CDR3 runs to 15 residues. Germline V gene lookup returns CDR1 MDHEN and CDR2 SYDVKM. The data were produced by immunoSEQ multiplex PCR, yet TCRdb's version contains in-frame clones alone and is incomplete. The table has approximately 47,000 clones, 80% to 85% seen once.

This chain connects TRBV28 to TRBJ2-3; weak D call: TRBD2 (6 bases). The sequencing here drew on peripheral blood, taken from a patient treated with radiotherapy plus ipilimumab. The source of this sequence is a human donor with non-small cell lung cancer who had stable disease on radiotherapy plus ipilimumab. In DNA form, the CDR3 reads TGTGCCATCGAAGGGACTCTACAACGCACAGATACGCAGTATTTT. As protein: CAIEGTLQRTDTQYF.